These 30 T cell receptor beta chains were all obtained from the same sample, sequenced in a study of human T cells and chemical hapten exposure. Time point meaning: pre-sensitization, week 0. As to treatment: therapeutic diphenylcyclopropenone sensitization with weekly scalp DPC. Each CDR3 protein is one row after TCRdb ran MiXCR on the RACE reads. In the table there are roughly 380,000 distinct CDR3 sequences, 4.5% to 5.5% of which are singletons. Sample: whole blood, taken in connection with sensitization to the hapten diphenylcyclopropenone (DPC). These receptors all stem from a woman between 45 and 65 years old with alopecia areata. Some clones in this sample may be carry-over from other donors' samples.

This clonotype was detected ten times or more. This chain joins TRBV6-2 or TRBV6-3 and TRBJ2-1, with D hard to call. V shed 6 bases and J shed 4 bases, with 10 bases lying between them. CDR3 length: 13 residues. The germline V gene has CDR1 MNHEY and CDR2 SVGEGT. CDR3 coding DNA: TGTGCCAGCAGCCTCGAGGAGTACAATGAGCAGTTCTTC. Protein sequence: CASSLEEYNEQFF.

This clonotype was counted at least ten times. The rearrangement joins TRBV6-5 to TRBJ2-3, with D tentatively TRBD2 (6 bases). This CDR3 comprises 15 residues. Trimming shortened V by 5 bases and J by 3 bases, and 15 bases separated the two germline ends. CDR1 MNHEY and CDR2 SVGAGI come from the germline V gene. Written as DNA, the CDR3 is TGTGCCAGCAGTCTGCTGAGAGGGAGGACAGATACGCAGTATTTT. Protein: CASSLLRGRTDTQYF.

This clonotype has more than one count but fewer than ten. The genes are TRBV6-4 and TRBJ2-7; D is perhaps TRBD1 or TRBD2 (5 bases each). V was trimmed by 3 bases and J by 3 bases, leaving 9 bases between them. The germline V gene encodes CDR1 MRHNA and CDR2 SNTAGT. The CDR3 contains 13 residues. CDR3 in amino acids: CASSETTGYEQYF. In DNA, the CDR3 is TGTGCCAGCAGTGAGACTACAGGCTACGAGCAGTACTTC.

Concerning this clonotype: This may arise from a read error, as a much more abundant clone is one base away. The J gene is TRBJ1-2, the V gene TRBV27; possible D gene TRBD1, 5 bases. Between the trimmed V and J ends, which lost 2 bases and 4 bases, there was a span of 8 bases. Germline V gives CDR1 MNHEY, CDR2 SMNVEV (reference sequence). This CDR3 has 13 amino acids. The CDR3, as DNA: TGTGCCAGCAGTTTAGTGGGGGGCTATGGCTACACCTTC. It is translated as CASSLVGGYGYTF.

This clonotype was counted many times. In DNA form, the CDR3 reads TGTGCCACCAGTGTCAGGGCCGGAGATACGCAGTATTTT. Protein: CATSVRAGDTQYF. J is TRBJ2-3 and V is TRBV24-1; maybe TRBD1 (5 bases). The CDR3 is 13 amino acids. Trimming shortened V by 5 bases and J by 5 bases, and 10 bases separated the two germline ends. Germline V lookup: CDR1 KGHDR, CDR2 SFDVKD.

This rearrangement joins TRBV7-2 to TRBJ1-1; D gene uncertain. Trimming pared 3 bases from V and 4 bases from J, leaving 12 bases between. CDR3 length: 14 residues. The germline V gene has CDR1 SGHTA and CDR2 FQGNSA. The CDR3 nucleotides read TGTGCCAGCAGCTTTAGGGTCCGGGCCACTGAAGCTTTCTTT. The encoded protein is CASSFRVRATEAFF.

This clonotype has a count of ten or more. The chain recombines TRBV20-1 with TRBJ2-7; D tentatively reads TRBD1 or TRBD2 (5 bases each). This CDR3 has 13 residues. V lost 6 bases to trimming and J lost 5 bases, with 17 bases between them. CDR1 DFQATT and CDR2 SNEGSKA come from the germline V gene (reference sequence). CDR3 nucleotides: TGCAGTGCCCGGGACCCCGAGGTCGACGAGCAGTACTTC. This sequence encodes CSARDPEVDEQYF.

This clonotype was seen a few times. The V gene is TRBV12-3 or TRBV12-4, the J gene TRBJ1-6; D is perhaps TRBD1 (6 bases). Trimming removed 5 bases from V and 11 bases from J, with 19 bases in between. The CDR3 has 15 residues. The CDR3 nucleotides are TGTGCCAGCAGTCAACACCGGGACAAAAAGACACCCCTCCACTTT. Protein product: CASSQHRDKKTPLHF.

The chain joins TRBV6-2 or TRBV6-3 to TRBJ1-5; possibly TRBD1 for D (5 bases). Germline V lookup: CDR1 MNHEY, CDR2 SVGEGT. Trimming removed 3 bases from V and 5 bases from J, with 11 bases in between. This CDR3 comprises 14 residues. CDR3 residues: CASSYWDADQPQHF. DNA of the CDR3: TGTGCCAGCAGTTATTGGGACGCGGATCAGCCCCAGCATTTT.

V usage is TRBV30 and J usage is TRBJ1-2; D is uncertain. The V gene lost 0 bases and the J gene lost 6 bases, with 11 bases spanning the gap. CDR3 size: 13 residues. Germline values: CDR1 GTSNPN, CDR2 SVGIG (reference sequence). CDR3 in amino acids: CAWSVTWTDGYTF. CDR3 bases: TGTGCCTGGAGTGTCACCTGGACTGATGGCTACACCTTC.

This clonotype appeared many times. The V gene is TRBV7-9, the J gene TRBJ2-7, with D tentatively TRBD1 or TRBD2 (5 bases each). V shed 1 base and J shed 7 bases, with 20 bases lying between them. From germline, CDR1 is SEHNR and CDR2 FQNEAQ (reference sequence). This CDR3 comprises 16 residues. The CDR3 protein is CASSLEGRTLIREQYF. The CDR3 coding sequence is TGTGCCAGCAGCTTAGAGGGACGGACACTTATCAGGGAGCAGTACTTC.

This clonotype was picked up a small number of times. The V call is TRBV25-1, the J call TRBJ2-5; no reliable D call. V was shortened by 2 bases and J by 9 bases, with 10 bases between the two germline ends. Germline values: CDR1 MGHDK, CDR2 SYGVNS. The CDR3 totals 12 residues. As DNA, the CDR3 is TGTGCCAGCAGTGAACCATCCCAGCCCCAGTACTTC. It is translated as CASSEPSQPQYF.

The chain joins TRBV28 to TRBJ2-5; TRBD1 aligns across 7 bases. CDR1 is MDHEN, CDR2 SYDVKM, per germline. J was trimmed by 3 bases and V by 6 bases; bases with no gene match: 10. This CDR3 has 15 residues. CDR3 coding DNA: TGTGCCAGCAGCCCCGGGGTCGGACAGGAAGAGACCCAGTACTTC. It translates to CASSPGVGQEETQYF.

Many counts were recorded for this clonotype. V and J are TRBV6-1 and TRBJ2-7, with TRBD1 identical over 8 bases. CDR3 size: 14 residues. Germline V gives CDR1 MNHNS, CDR2 SASEGT. J was trimmed by 4 bases and V by 6 bases; bases with no gene match: 8. The CDR3 sequence: CASSRDRSGYEQYF. DNA of the CDR3: TGTGCCAGCAGCCGGGACAGGTCTGGGTACGAGCAGTACTTC.

CDR3 residues: CASSSRTTNTGELFF. CDR3 sequence (DNA): TGTGCCAGCAGTTCTCGGACTACGAACACCGGGGAGCTGTTTTTT. The rearrangement uses TRBV12-3 or TRBV12-4 and TRBJ2-2, with TRBD2 as a possible D gene (6 bases). This CDR3 region has 15 residues. The germline V and J ends were trimmed by 4 bases and 0 bases, with 9 bases remaining between them.

This clonotype has at least ten counts. The chain joins TRBV3-1 to TRBJ1-1; D is unresolved. V lost 4 bases and J 4 bases, leaving 13 bases between the germline ends. The CDR3 contains 14 residues. CDR1 is LGHDT, CDR2 YNNKEL, per germline (reference sequence). The CDR3 DNA reads as TGTGCCAGCAGCCGGCGGGTCTCGAGCACTGAAGCTTTCTTT. Its protein is CASSRRVSSTEAFF. Full variable domain (outside the CDR3, taken from reference TRBV3-1 and TRBJ1-1): DTAVSQTPKYLVTQMGNDKSIKCEQNLGHDTMYWYKQDSKKFLKIMFSYNNKELIINETVPNRFSPKSPDKAHLNLHINSLELGDSAVYFCASSRRVSSTEAFFGQGTRLTVV.

This clonotype has a count of ten or more. The genes are TRBV20-1 and TRBJ2-1; a possible D gene is TRBD2 (6 bases). V was cut by 0 bases and J by 9 bases, with 15 bases left in between. Germline V gene data show CDR1 as DFQATT and CDR2 as SNEGSKA (reference sequence). The CDR3 extends over 14 amino acids. The CDR3 here is CSARDGTGQGEQFF. DNA for the CDR3: TGCAGTGCTAGAGACGGGACTGGCCAGGGTGAGCAGTTCTTC.

This clonotype was observed many times. At one of its ends the junction is not consistent with the germline gene, which may arise from a read error. This chain links TRBV12-3 or TRBV12-4 with TRBJ2-7; D not certain. The CDR3 covers 11 residues. The CDR3 DNA is TGTGCCAGCAGTTTATCGGCAGGCGCCATCTTC. It specifies CASSLSAGAIF.

The chain joins TRBV9 to TRBJ2-1, with TRBD2 matching 16 bases. The V gene's germline CDR1 is SGDLS and CDR2 YYNGEE. This CDR3 region has 15 residues. After removal of 3 bases from V and 14 bases from J, the junction contained 8 bases not matched to a gene. Here the CDR3 reads CASSASGTSGGEEFF. CDR3 sequence (DNA): TGTGCCAGCAGCGCATCCGGGACTAGCGGGGGGGAGGAGTTCTTC.

The rearrangement joins TRBV28 to TRBJ2-1; the match to TRBD2 covers 8 bases. Germline assignment: CDR1 MDHEN and CDR2 SYDVKM. V dropped 3 bases and J dropped 6; count of bases not matched to a gene: 1. The CDR3 is 13 amino acids. CDR3 DNA sequence: TGTGCCAGCAGTTTCGGGGGGGCCAATGAGCAGTTCTTC. Its protein is CASSFGGANEQFF.

This chain links TRBV5-1 with TRBJ2-7; 7 bases agree with TRBD1. The CDR3 is made up of 12 amino acids. Germline V gene lookup returns CDR1 SGHRS and CDR2 YFSETQ. V shed 5 bases, J shed 7 bases, and the junction held 6 bases outside the gene matches. The CDR3 DNA reads TGCGCCAGCAGATCGACAGGGCGGGAGCAGTACTTC. Translated: CASRSTGREQYF. Looking up the rest from reference TRBV5-1 and TRBJ2-7 gives the full variable domain: KAGVTQTPRYLIKTRGQQVTLSCSPISGHRSVSWYQQTPGQGLQFLFEYFSETQRNKGNFPGRFSGRQFSNSRSEMNVSTLELGDSALYLCASRSTGREQYFGPGTRLTVT.

The chain links TRBV7-9 to TRBJ2-2; no clear D gene. The CDR3 covers 15 residues. V lost 1 base to trimming and J lost 3 bases, with 9 bases between them. From germline, CDR1 is SEHNR and CDR2 FQNEAQ (reference sequence). CDR3 region: CASSLGSLDTGELFF. The CDR3 DNA is TGTGCCAGCAGCTTAGGGTCACTCGACACCGGGGAGCTGTTTTTT.

This clonotype was seen more than once but under ten times. V and J are TRBV25-1 and TRBJ1-1; unclear D gene. V dropped 3 bases and J dropped 0 bases, with 8 bases sitting between them. The V gene's germline CDR1 is MGHDK and CDR2 SYGVNS. The CDR3 sequence is 14 residues long. CDR3 coding DNA: TGTGCCAGCAGTGAGGGAAAACTGAACACTGAAGCTTTCTTT. It translates to CASSEGKLNTEAFF.

This clonotype was counted between two and nine times. V and J are TRBV20-1 and TRBJ2-3, with D unresolved. Trimming took off 0 bases at V and 1 base at J, with 11 bases between the two ends. The length of the CDR3 is 15 residues. Germline values: CDR1 DFQATT, CDR2 SNEGSKA (reference sequence). The CDR3 nucleotides read TGCAGTGCTAGAGATGGTTCGAGCGGCACAGATACGCAGTATTTT. Its translation: CSARDGSSGTDTQYF.

This clonotype was counted many times. This chain connects TRBV5-1 to TRBJ2-7, with 8 nucleotides matching TRBD2. V lost 4 bases to trimming and J lost 2 bases; unmatched junction nucleotides: 11. CDR1 is SGHRS and CDR2 is YFSETQ in the germline V gene. The CDR3 is made up of 16 amino acids. CDR3 coding DNA: TGCGCCAGCAGCCGGTCGGGAGGGGGAAGTACCTACGAGCAGTACTTC. It codes for CASSRSGGGSTYEQYF.

The chain has TRBV28 and TRBJ2-4; 8 bases are shared with TRBD2. CDR1 is MDHEN, CDR2 SYDVKM, per germline. The V gene end was trimmed by 6 bases and the J gene end by 15 bases; junction bases not matched to a gene: 13. This CDR3 is 13 amino acids long. CDR3 sequence (DNA): TGTGCCAGCAGCCTTAGCGGGGACGCGTCTTCGTACTTC. This codes for CASSLSGDASSYF.

In this sample, this clonotype turned up a few times. The chain has TRBV10-3 and TRBJ1-1; a possible D gene is TRBD1 (5 bases). The germline V and J ends were trimmed by 6 bases and 6 bases, with 14 bases remaining between them. The CDR3 runs to 13 residues. Germline CDR1 reads ENHRY; CDR2 reads SYGVKD. CDR3 amino acids: CAISPPGGAEAFF. CDR3 nucleotide sequence: TGTGCCATCAGCCCGCCTGGGGGGGCTGAAGCTTTCTTT.

This clonotype was detected ten times or more. This CDR3 reads CASSPLGGSPLHF. The CDR3 nucleotides are TGTGCCAGCAGCCCTTTGGGGGGTTCACCCCTCCACTTT. V is TRBV7-9 and J is TRBJ1-6; the D gene is possibly TRBD1 (5 bases). In germline, CDR1 is SEHNR, CDR2 FQNEAQ (reference sequence). V lost 5 bases and J lost 9, with 11 bases in between. The length of the CDR3 is 13 residues. Full variable domain (remainder filled in from reference TRBV7-9 and TRBJ1-6): DTGVSQNPRHKITKRGQNVTFRCDPISEHNRLYWYRQTLGQGPEFLTYFQNEAQLEKSRLLSDRFSAERPKGSFSTLEIQRTEQGDSAMYLCASSPLGGSPLHFGNGTRLTVT.

Many counts were recorded for this clonotype. The rearrangement joins TRBV6-6 to TRBJ1-3, with 7 positions matching TRBD1. The CDR3 length is 16 residues. Germline CDR1 reads MNHNY; CDR2 reads SVGAGI (reference sequence). Trimming took 5 bases from V and 0 from J; bases not matched to a gene: 7. The CDR3 protein is CASSAGQALSGNTIYF. DNA for the CDR3: TGTGCCAGCAGTGCCGGACAGGCCCTCTCTGGAAACACCATATATTTT.

Many counts were recorded for this clonotype. This chain links TRBV6-2 or TRBV6-3 with TRBJ2-3, with D unclear. The germline CDR1 and CDR2 sequences are MNHEY and SVGEGT. Trimming removed 6 bases from V and 0 bases from J, with 13 bases in between. This CDR3 comprises 15 residues. As DNA, the CDR3 is TGTGCCAGCAGCCGAAGACTTACTAGCACAGATACGCAGTATTTT. Translation gives CASSRRLTSTDTQYF.